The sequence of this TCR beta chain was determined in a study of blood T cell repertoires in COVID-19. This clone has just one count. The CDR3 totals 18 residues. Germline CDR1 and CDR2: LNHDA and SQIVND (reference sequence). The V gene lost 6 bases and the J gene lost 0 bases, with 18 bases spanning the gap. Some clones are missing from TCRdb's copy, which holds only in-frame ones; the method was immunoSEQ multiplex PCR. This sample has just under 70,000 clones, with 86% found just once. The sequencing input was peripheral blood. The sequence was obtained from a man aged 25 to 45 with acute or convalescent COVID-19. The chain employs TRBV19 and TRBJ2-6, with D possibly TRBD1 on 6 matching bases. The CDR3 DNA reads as TGTGCCAGTAGAAAGTTACAGGGATTGATCTCTGGGGCCAACGTCCTGACTTTC. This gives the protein CASRKLQGLISGANVLTF.